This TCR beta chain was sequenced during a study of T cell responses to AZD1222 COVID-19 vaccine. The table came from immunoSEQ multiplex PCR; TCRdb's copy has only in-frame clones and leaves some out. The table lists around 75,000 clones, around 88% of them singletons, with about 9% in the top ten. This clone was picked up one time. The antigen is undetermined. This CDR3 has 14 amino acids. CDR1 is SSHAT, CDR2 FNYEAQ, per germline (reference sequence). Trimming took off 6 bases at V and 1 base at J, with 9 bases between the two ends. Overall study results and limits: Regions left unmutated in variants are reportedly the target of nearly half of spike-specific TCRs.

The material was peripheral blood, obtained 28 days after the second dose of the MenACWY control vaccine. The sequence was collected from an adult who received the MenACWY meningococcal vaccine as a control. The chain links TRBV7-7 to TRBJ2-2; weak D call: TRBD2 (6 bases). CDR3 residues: CASRRGLNTGELFF. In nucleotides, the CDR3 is TGTGCCAGCAGACGGGGACTGAACACCGGGGAGCTGTTTTTT. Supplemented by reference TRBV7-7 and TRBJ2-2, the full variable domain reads GAGVSQSPRYKVTKRGQDVTLRCDPISSHATLYWYQQALGQGPEFLTYFNYEAQPDKSGLPSDRFSAERPEGSISTLTIQRTEQRDSAMYRCASRRGLNTGELFFGEGSRLTVL.